The rows below give T cell receptor beta chains drawn from one sample of a study of blood T cell repertoires in COVID-19. Only in-frame clones appear in the TCRdb table, and some are missing; sequencing was by immunoSEQ multiplex PCR. The data contain 200,000 or so clones, approximately 90% of them singletons. The material sequenced was PBMCs or T cells enriched from blood (not recorded which). The receptors here all came from a woman aged 18-29 years in a cohort exposed to, infected with or recovered from COVID-19 (not recorded which). The CDR3 runs from the conserved cysteine through the conserved F or W. The order of the fields is J gene, D gene, clone size, V gene, CDR3 DNA, CDR3 protein. D genes are given only for firm matches. Rows give clone size only sometimes, using once, few, many, or a class for an expanded clone.

TRBJ2-7 | TRBD1 | once | TRBV4-1 | TGCGCCAGCAGCCAGGGGACAGGGAGTGAGCAGTACTTC | CASSQGTGSEQYF
TRBJ1-2 | - | - | TRBV5-6 | TGTGCCAGCAGGCCGGCCCCGGGAGATGGCTATGGCTACACCTTC | CASRPAPGDGYGYTF
TRBJ2-3 | - | - | TRBV7-3 | TGTGCCAGCAGCTTAAGTCTTGCAGATACGCAGTATTTT | CASSLSLADTQYF
TRBJ1-6 | - | - | TRBV2 | TGTGCCAGCAGGGCCGGGACAAACACTAATTCACCCCTCCACTTT | CASRAGTNTNSPLHF
TRBJ1-6 | - | - | TRBV28 | TGTGCCAGCAGACACTTAGGGGATTCACCCCTCCACTTT | CASRHLGDSPLHF
TRBJ2-5 | TRBD1 | - | TRBV24-1 | TGTGCCACCAGTGTTGGGACAGGGGGGCAAGAGACCCAGTACTTC | CATSVGTGGQETQYF
TRBJ2-3 | - | - | TRBV7-3 | TGTGCCAGCAGCCGGGCCCTCGGGGGGCCGGGAACAGATACGCAGTATTTT | CASSRALGGPGTDTQYF
TRBJ2-2 | - | - | TRBV3-1/TRBV3-2 | TGTGCCAGCAGCCAAGATCGCGTCGGGGAGCTGTTTTTT | CASSQDRVGELFF
TRBJ1-3 | TRBD1 | - | TRBV18 | TGTGCCAGCTCATCACAGGGGGCTGGAAACACCATATATTTT | CASSSQGAGNTIYF
TRBJ2-7 | TRBD1 | - | TRBV7-9 | TGTGCCAGCAGCAAGATTGACAGGGTACCCTACGAGCAGTACTTC | CASSKIDRVPYEQYF
TRBJ1-2 | TRBD1 | - | TRBV7-8 | TGTGCCAGCAGCTTAACTGGGACAGGGAGTAACTATGGCTACACCTTC | CASSLTGTGSNYGYTF
TRBJ2-1 | - | - | TRBV2 | TGTGCCAACTTCGAGCCCGCCTACAATGAGCAGTTCTTC | CANFEPAYNEQFF
TRBJ2-1 | TRBD1 | - | TRBV5-4 | TGTGCCAGCAGTCCGACAGGGTCCCACAATGAGCAGTTCTTC | CASSPTGSHNEQFF
TRBJ1-5 | TRBD1 | - | TRBV9 | TGTGCCAGCAGCGTGGGGACAGGTGGGAGCAATCAGCCCCAGCATTTT | CASSVGTGGSNQPQHF
TRBJ2-3 | TRBD2 | - | TRBV11-2 | TGTGCCAGCAGCTCGGGACTAGCGGGGGTCGGGGGTACGCAGTATTTT | CASSSGLAGVGGTQYF
TRBJ1-4 | - | - | TRBV3-1/TRBV3-2 | TGTGCCAGCAGCCAAGAAGGAGGGCGTCCCCTTAATGAAAAACTGTTTTTT | CASSQEGGRPLNEKLFF
TRBJ2-1 | - | once | TRBV11-2 | TGTGCCAGCAGCTTAGGTCTCAGGGGCCTAGGGGAGCAGTTCTTC | CASSLGLRGLGEQFF
TRBJ2-2 | - | few | TRBV19 | TGTGCCACCTTAGGCCGGAGGGGGCGAAACACCGGGGAGCTGTTTTTT | CATLGRRGRNTGELFF
TRBJ2-7 | - | once | TRBV6-5 | TGTGCCAGCTACCGAGGGCGGTACGAGCAGTACTTC | CASYRGRYEQYF
TRBJ1-2 | TRBD1 | - | TRBV5-4 | TGTGCCAGCAGCTACAGGGGGCTCTATGGCTACACCTTC | CASSYRGLYGYTF
TRBJ2-3 | - | - | TRBV7-2 | TGTGCCAGCAGCTTATATAGCGGAGACACAGATACGCAGTATTTT | CASSLYSGDTDTQYF
TRBJ1-1 | - | - | TRBV6-5 | TGTGCCAGCAGCCTGGACAGCAAGAACACTGAAGCTTTCTTT | CASSLDSKNTEAFF
TRBJ1-1 | - | - | TRBV15 | TGTGCCACCAGCAGAGATAAAGGGCAGGGGAACACTGAAGCTTTCTTT | CATSRDKGQGNTEAFF
TRBJ1-6 | TRBD1 | once | TRBV18 | TGTGCCAGCTCAGCGTTACAGGGGGCGCGAGACTCACCCCTCCACTTT | CASSALQGARDSPLHF
TRBJ1-3 | - | - | TRBV18 | TGTGCCAGCTCAGAAGACAGTCTCTCTGGAAACACCATATATTTT | CASSEDSLSGNTIYF
TRBJ2-3 | TRBD2 | - | TRBV12-5 | TGTGCTAGTGCCCTGACTAGCGGGAGCGGTGATACGCAGTATTTT | CASALTSGSGDTQYF
TRBJ1-2 | TRBD1 | few | TRBV2 | TGTGCCAGCAGTGAGGACCGTGGACAGGGCCAAGGCTACACCTTC | CASSEDRGQGQGYTF
TRBJ1-2 | - | - | TRBV13 | TGTGCCAGCAGCTTCGGTTTTCTTGGACAGCGGGGCTACACCTTC | CASSFGFLGQRGYTF
TRBJ2-3 | TRBD2 | - | TRBV15 | TGTGCCACCAGCAGAAAAGGACTAGCGGGGGGGCACACAGATACGCAGTATTTT | CATSRKGLAGGHTDTQYF
TRBJ1-1 | - | - | TRBV5-1 | TGCGCCAGCAGCTTGGCAGCAGACATGAACACTGAAGCTTTCTTT | CASSLAADMNTEAFF
TRBJ2-7 | TRBD1 | - | TRBV24-1 | TGTGCCACCAGTGAACCGGGACAGGGGGCCGACGAGCAGTACTTC | CATSEPGQGADEQYF
TRBJ1-2 | - | once | TRBV28 | TGTGCCAGTGGGACTTCCTATGGCTACACCTTC | CASGTSYGYTF
TRBJ1-2 | - | - | TRBV24-1 | TGTGCCACCAGTGTGTCCACGGCAGGAAACTATGGCTACACCTTC | CATSVSTAGNYGYTF
TRBJ2-5 | TRBD1 | - | TRBV9 | TGTGCCAGCAGCGTAGCCGGGACAGGGGAACAAGAGACCCAGTACTTC | CASSVAGTGEQETQYF
TRBJ2-7 | TRBD2 | - | TRBV7-8 | TGTGCCAGCAGCTCGGCGAGGCGACAGGGGACTAGCGGGGCTAAGCTGGACTTC | CASSSARRQGTSGAKLDF
TRBJ1-6 | - | - | TRBV27 | TGTGCCAGCAGTTTTGCCTACTCCTATAATTCACCCCTCCACTTT | CASSFAYSYNSPLHF
TRBJ1-4 | - | - | TRBV5-1 | TGCGCCAGCAGCTTGCAGGGTATTGAAAAACTGTTTTTT | CASSLQGIEKLFF
TRBJ2-1 | TRBD1 | - | TRBV19 | TGTGCCAGTAGTAAGGGACAGGGACTTTACAATGAGCAGTTCTTC | CASSKGQGLYNEQFF
TRBJ1-3 | - | - | TRBV19 | TGTGCCAGTAGTATCGAGCAGGCCTCGGGAAACACCATATATTTT | CASSIEQASGNTIYF
TRBJ2-7 | TRBD1 | once | TRBV7-8 | TGTGCCAGCAGCCCGGGACAGTTAGTCTACGAGCAGTACTTC | CASSPGQLVYEQYF
TRBJ1-1 | - | few | TRBV18 | TGTGCCAGCTCCGCAGGGTCCCGGGCTGAAGCTTTCTTT | CASSAGSRAEAFF
TRBJ2-3 | - | - | TRBV29-1 | TGCAGCGTCCAACGGGGAGCTTATAGCACAGATACGCAGTATTTT | CSVQRGAYSTDTQYF
TRBJ1-1 | - | - | TRBV5-1 | TGCGCCAGCAGCCGGGACACCCGGAACACTGAAGCTTTCTTT | CASSRDTRNTEAFF
TRBJ2-3 | TRBD2 | - | TRBV5-1 | TGCGCCAGCAGCTTGGGGACTAGCGGGAGTGGAGATACGCAGTATTTT | CASSLGTSGSGDTQYF
TRBJ1-6 | - | - | TRBV6-5 | TGTGCCAGCAGTTACGTCCAGGTCCTCCCAGGTTCACCCCTCCACTTT | CASSYVQVLPGSPLHF
TRBJ1-2 | TRBD1 | once | TRBV29-1 | TGCAGCGTCGGGGACAGTAACTATGGCTACACCTTC | CSVGDSNYGYTF
TRBJ2-7 | - | - | TRBV3-1/TRBV3-2 | TGTGCCAGCAGTACAAGAAATTACGAGCAGTACTTC | CASSTRNYEQYF
TRBJ2-3 | - | - | TRBV30 | TGTGCCTGGGAAGGACAGACTAGCACAGATACGCAGTATTTT | CAWEGQTSTDTQYF
TRBJ1-4 | TRBD1 | once | TRBV7-9 | TGTGCCAGCAGCCAAACACAGGGGACTAATGAAAAACTGTTTTTT | CASSQTQGTNEKLFF
TRBJ1-2 | TRBD1 | once | TRBV5-1 | TGCGCCAGCAGCTTGGCCCCCGACAGGGGGATCCTCTATGGCTACACCTTC | CASSLAPDRGILYGYTF
TRBJ1-2 | - | - | TRBV4-1 | TGCGCCAGCAGCCAAGATCGGCTCCCCCCCGGGGCTAACTATGGCTACACCTTC | CASSQDRLPPGANYGYTF
TRBJ2-5 | TRBD1 | - | TRBV11-3 | TGTGCCAGCAGCGCAACAGGGGACAGGGAGACCCAGTACTTC | CASSATGDRETQYF
TRBJ2-7 | - | - | TRBV12-3/TRBV12-4 | TGTGCCAGCAGTTTTACAGCCTCCTACGAGCAGTACTTC | CASSFTASYEQYF